A selection of T cell receptor beta chains follows, all from one sample in a study of blood T cell repertoires in COVID-19. The repertoire was sequenced with immunoSEQ multiplex PCR; TCRdb's copy has only in-frame clones and lacks some. In the table there are around 250,000 clones, around 91% of which are singletons. Sequenced material: peripheral blood. Receptor source: a woman aged 60-75 years with COVID-19, enrolled during active disease. Each CDR3 is given with its conserved first and last residue. The D gene is left open where the match is weak. Clone size is stated in some rows and not others, as once, few, many or a class when expanded.

- | - | TRBJ2-4 | TRBV29-1 | TGCAGCGTTGGCGCAGCCAAAAACATTCAGTACTTC | CSVGAAKNIQYF
- | - | TRBJ2-7 | TRBV19 | TGTGCCAGTAGTATTCGAAGTCAGAAAGCCTACGAGCAGTACTTC | CASSIRSQKAYEQYF
- | TRBD1 | TRBJ1-2 | TRBV6-5 | TGTGCCAGCAGTTACATTGGGACAGGGGGCGGCTACACCTTC | CASSYIGTGGGYTF
- | - | TRBJ2-5 | TRBV18 | TGTGCCAGCTCACCCCTTCTCGATCGGGGGGAGACCCAGTACTTC | CASSPLLDRGETQYF
- | - | TRBJ1-3 | TRBV6-5 | TGTGCCAGCAGTTTAACAGGGATTACCTCTGGAAACACCATATATTTT | CASSLTGITSGNTIYF
- | - | TRBJ1-1 | TRBV19 | TGTGCCAGTAGAAGGGGGAGGAACACTGAAGCTTTCTTT | CASRRGRNTEAFF
- | - | TRBJ2-1 | TRBV6-2/TRBV6-3 | TGTGCCAGCAGTTTGGGAGGCTCCTACAATGAGCAGTTCTTC | CASSLGGSYNEQFF
- | TRBD1 | TRBJ1-2 | TRBV7-8 | TGTGCCAGCAGCTTAAGACGACAGGGATTGAGGACCTATGGCTACACCTTC | CASSLRRQGLRTYGYTF
once | - | TRBJ1-5 | TRBV10-3 | TGTGCCATCAGTGAGTCTGGAGATCAGCCCCAGCATTTT | CAISESGDQPQHF
- | - | TRBJ2-7 | TRBV2 | TGTGCCAGCAGTGAAGTATTGGCGGGCTTCTACGAGCAGTACTTC | CASSEVLAGFYEQYF
- | - | TRBJ1-2 | TRBV7-2 | TGTGCCAGCAGCTTACAGACAGCGAACTATGGCTACACCTTC | CASSLQTANYGYTF
- | TRBD1 | TRBJ2-2 | TRBV10-3 | TGTGCCATCAGCAAAGGGACAGGGGGCCCTCTCGGCGGGGAGCTGTTTTTT | CAISKGTGGPLGGELFF
- | TRBD1 | TRBJ1-2 | TRBV3-1/TRBV3-2 | TGTGCCAGCAGCCAATTTTACCCCGGGACAGGGATCTATGGCTACACCTTC | CASSQFYPGTGIYGYTF
- | - | TRBJ1-5 | TRBV15 | TGTGCCGTGGCTGTGAACAGCAATCAGCCCCAGCATTTT | CAVAVNSNQPQHF
once | TRBD1 | TRBJ2-1 | TRBV11-2 | TGTGCCAGCAGCTCAACCGGGGGACAGGTGTACAATGAGCAGTTCTTC | CASSSTGGQVYNEQFF
- | TRBD1 | TRBJ1-5 | TRBV18 | TGTGCCAGCTCACCTGACAGGGATCAGCCCCAGCATTTT | CASSPDRDQPQHF
- | - | TRBJ1-4 | TRBV6-5 | TGTGCCAGCAGGAGGACAGAGGGTGAAAAACTGTTTTTT | CASRRTEGEKLFF
- | - | TRBJ1-6 | TRBV27 | TGTGCCAGCAGTTTAGGGGGCCAGTATAATTCACCCCTCCACTTT | CASSLGGQYNSPLHF
- | - | TRBJ1-3 | TRBV4-3 | TGCGCCAGCAGCCAAGATAAAGCGGCAGGTGCAGGAAACACCATATATTTT | CASSQDKAAGAGNTIYF
- | - | TRBJ1-2 | TRBV6-2/TRBV6-3 | TGTGCCAGCAGCCAAACCTACAGGGACGGCTACACCTTC | CASSQTYRDGYTF
- | - | TRBJ1-1 | TRBV21-1 | TGTGCCAGCAGCGAGGGGACAGAATGTACTGAAGCTTTCTTT | CASSEGTECTEAFF
- | TRBD1 | TRBJ1-1 | TRBV7-9 | TGTGCCAGCAGCTTTGGACAGGGCGCTTTCTTT | CASSFGQGAFF
- | TRBD1 | TRBJ1-2 | TRBV5-1 | TGCGCCAGCAGCGGGACAGGGACCCCTTGGTATGGCTACACCTTC | CASSGTGTPWYGYTF
- | - | TRBJ2-2 | TRBV3-1/TRBV3-2 | TGTGCCAGCAGCCAAGTCAGAACCGGGGAGCTGTTTTTT | CASSQVRTGELFF
- | TRBD1 | TRBJ2-4 | TRBV19 | TGTGCCAGTAGTGATAACAGGGGGCAGGTCCAAAACATTCAGTACTTC | CASSDNRGQVQNIQYF
- | - | TRBJ1-1 | TRBV7-3 | TGTGCCAGCAGCTTTGGAGGGGCTGGGAACACTGAAGCTTTCTTT | CASSFGGAGNTEAFF
once | - | TRBJ1-1 | TRBV4-1 | TGCGCCAGCAGCCAAGAAACGGCAGGGCGGACTGAAGCTTTCTTT | CASSQETAGRTEAFF
- | - | TRBJ1-1 | TRBV5-6 | TGTGCCAGCAGCTTGTCTGCGTCCACTGAAGCTTTCTTT | CASSLSASTEAFF
- | - | TRBJ1-1 | TRBV29-1 | TGCAGCGTTGTCCCTAACACTGAAGCTTTCTTT | CSVVPNTEAFF
- | - | TRBJ2-1 | TRBV5-5 | TGTGCCAGCAGCTCTCATCTGGGCGTTGAGCAGTTCTTC | CASSSHLGVEQFF
- | - | TRBJ2-7 | TRBV11-1 | TGTGCCAGCAGCTTAGCGCTAACCGGGTACGAGCAGTACTTC | CASSLALTGYEQYF
- | TRBD1 | TRBJ1-5 | TRBV28 | TGTGCCAGCAGTCGGACAGGGGACGGCCAGCCCCAGCATTTT | CASSRTGDGQPQHF
- | - | TRBJ1-1 | TRBV6-5 | TGTGCCAGCAGATCCCGTATGAACACTGAAGCTTTCTTT | CASRSRMNTEAFF
- | - | TRBJ1-5 | TRBV6-1 | TGTGCCAGCAGTGACCTACCCCCGACAGTCAATCAGCCCCAGCATTTT | CASSDLPPTVNQPQHF
- | - | TRBJ1-3 | TRBV9 | TGTGCCAGCAGCGTTCGGGGGGCTTCTGGAAACACCATATATTTT | CASSVRGASGNTIYF
- | - | TRBJ1-2 | TRBV7-2 | TGTGCCAGCAGCAAACCAGAAAACTATGGCTACACCTTC | CASSKPENYGYTF
- | TRBD1 | TRBJ2-7 | TRBV6-2/TRBV6-3 | TGTGCCAGCAGTTCAGCCGGGACAGGGTATAACGAGCAGTACTTC | CASSSAGTGYNEQYF
- | TRBD2 | TRBJ2-7 | TRBV7-8 | TGTGCCAGCAGCTTTAAAGGGCTAGCGGGGGGGATCTCCTACGAGCAGTACTTC | CASSFKGLAGGISYEQYF
- | - | TRBJ1-5 | TRBV7-9 | TGTGCCAGCAGCTTAGCGCAGGGGATGGGCAATCAGCCCCAGCATTTT | CASSLAQGMGNQPQHF
- | - | TRBJ1-1 | TRBV25-1 | TGTGCCAGCAGTGAATCAGGGAACACTGAAGCTTTCTTT | CASSESGNTEAFF
- | - | TRBJ1-2 | TRBV5-1 | TGCGCCAGCAGCTTGGAAACCGCGGGTGGCTACACCTTC | CASSLETAGGYTF
- | TRBD2 | TRBJ2-2 | TRBV20-1 | TGCAGTGCTAGTTTCGGGGGAGGGACCGGGGAGCTGTTTTTT | CSASFGGGTGELFF
- | - | TRBJ2-7 | TRBV10-3 | TGTGCCATCAGTGAGTACTCCAACTACGAGCAGTACTTC | CAISEYSNYEQYF
- | - | TRBJ2-7 | TRBV3-1/TRBV3-2 | TGTGCCAGCAGCCAACCCGGGACTTACCCCTACGAGCAGTACTTC | CASSQPGTYPYEQYF
once | - | TRBJ1-6 | TRBV30 | TGTGCCTGGAGCGCTGGCAGGGCGGCATCACCCCTCCACTTT | CAWSAGRAASPLHF
- | TRBD1 | TRBJ2-1 | TRBV7-3 | TGTGCCAGCAGCTTAAGGACAGGGATGAGCGTAGAGCAGTTCTTC | CASSLRTGMSVEQFF
few | TRBD1 | TRBJ2-7 | TRBV5-1 | TGCGCCAGCAGCTTGGGCGAGACAGGGGCCTACGAGCAGTACTTC | CASSLGETGAYEQYF
- | TRBD1 | TRBJ1-1 | TRBV29-1 | TGCAGCGCCAGCCCAAAGACAGGGCAGAGTACTGAAGCTTTCTTT | CSASPKTGQSTEAFF
- | - | TRBJ1-5 | TRBV7-2 | TGTGCCAGCAGCTTGGGGGGGCAAGTTAGCAATCAGCCCCAGCATTTT | CASSLGGQVSNQPQHF
once | TRBD1 | TRBJ2-7 | TRBV18 | TGTGCCAGCTCTAACACCGGGACAGTGGGCGAGCAGTACTTC | CASSNTGTVGEQYF